This TCR beta chain was recovered during a study of T cells expressing NK-cell markers. Broader study findings: No clear determination of HCMV specificity was made for expanded NKG2C+ T cell clones.

The authors generated TCR beta cDNA through 5'RACE template switching with UMIs. TCRdb re-called the 5' RACE reads and gives one entry per CDR3 protein, without DNA. The sample holds 350,000 to 450,000 distinct CDR3 sequences. In the case of this clonotype: What it binds is unknown.

CDR3 size: 14 residues. Per the germline V gene, CDR1 is SGHTA and CDR2 is FQGNSA. V is TRBV7-2 and J is TRBJ2-7; no DNA is available, so the TRBD1 call from TCRdb remains unchecked. Material for sequencing was blood T cells: a sorted CD56 or NKG2C T cell subset, CD4+ or CD8+ T cells, or bulk PBMC T cells (not recorded which). The receptor's source is a man aged 18 to 69 in good health. CDR3 residues: CASAPGHSSYEQYF.